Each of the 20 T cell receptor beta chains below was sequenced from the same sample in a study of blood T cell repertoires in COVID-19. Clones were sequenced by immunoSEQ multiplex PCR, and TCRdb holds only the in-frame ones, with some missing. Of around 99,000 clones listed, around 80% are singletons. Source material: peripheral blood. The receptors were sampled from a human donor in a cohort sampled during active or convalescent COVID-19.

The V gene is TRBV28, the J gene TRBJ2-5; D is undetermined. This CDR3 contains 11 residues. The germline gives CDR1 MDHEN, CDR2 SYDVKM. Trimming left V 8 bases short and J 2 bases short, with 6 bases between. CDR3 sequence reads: CASGQQETQYF. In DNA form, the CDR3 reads TGTGCCAGCGGGCAACAAGAGACCCAGTACTTC.

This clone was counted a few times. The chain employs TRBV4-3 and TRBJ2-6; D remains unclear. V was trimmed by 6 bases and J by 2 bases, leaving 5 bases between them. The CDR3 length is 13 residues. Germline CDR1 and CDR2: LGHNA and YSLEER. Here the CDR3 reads CASRAAGANVLTF. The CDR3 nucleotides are TGCGCCAGCAGGGCGGCTGGGGCCAACGTCCTGACTTTC.

CDR3 nucleotide sequence: TGTGCCAGTAGTACCACAGGGTCCCCCACCTACGAGCAGTACTTC. Amino acid sequence: CASSTTGSPTYEQYF. The chain has TRBV19 and TRBJ2-7; maybe TRBD1 (6 bases). Trimming took off 4 bases at V and 2 bases at J, with 15 bases between the two ends. The V gene's germline CDR1 is LNHDA and CDR2 SQIVND (reference sequence). CDR3 size: 15 residues.

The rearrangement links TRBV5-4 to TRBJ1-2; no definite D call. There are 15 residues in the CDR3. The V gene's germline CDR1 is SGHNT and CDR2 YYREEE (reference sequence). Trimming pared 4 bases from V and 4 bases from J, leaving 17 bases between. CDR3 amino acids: CASSLGGLGIYGYTF. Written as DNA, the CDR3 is TGTGCCAGCAGCCTGGGAGGGCTTGGCATCTATGGCTACACCTTC.

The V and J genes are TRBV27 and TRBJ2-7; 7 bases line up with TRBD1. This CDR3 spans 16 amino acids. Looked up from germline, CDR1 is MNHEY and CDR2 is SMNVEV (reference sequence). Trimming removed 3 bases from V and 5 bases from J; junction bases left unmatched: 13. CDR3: CASSFRVATGFHEQYF. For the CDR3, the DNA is TGTGCCAGCAGTTTTAGGGTTGCGACAGGGTTTCACGAGCAGTACTTC.

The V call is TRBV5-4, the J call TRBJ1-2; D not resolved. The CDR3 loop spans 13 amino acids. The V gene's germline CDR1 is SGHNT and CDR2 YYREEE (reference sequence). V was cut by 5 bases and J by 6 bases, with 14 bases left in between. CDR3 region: CASRPGSGDGYTF. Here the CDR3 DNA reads TGTGCCAGCAGACCCGGGAGCGGCGATGGCTACACCTTC.

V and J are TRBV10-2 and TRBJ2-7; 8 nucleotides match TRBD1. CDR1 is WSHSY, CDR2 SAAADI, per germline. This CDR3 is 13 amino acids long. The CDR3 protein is CPTSPQGAYEQYF. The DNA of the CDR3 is TGCCCCACCAGCCCACAGGGGGCCTACGAGCAGTACTTC.

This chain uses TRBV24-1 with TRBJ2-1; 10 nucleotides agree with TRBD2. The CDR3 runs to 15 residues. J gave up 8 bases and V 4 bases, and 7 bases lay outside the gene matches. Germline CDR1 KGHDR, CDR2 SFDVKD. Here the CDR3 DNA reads TGTGCCACCAGTGACCCTTGGACTAGCGGCTATGAGCAGTTCTTC. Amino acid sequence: CATSDPWTSGYEQFF.

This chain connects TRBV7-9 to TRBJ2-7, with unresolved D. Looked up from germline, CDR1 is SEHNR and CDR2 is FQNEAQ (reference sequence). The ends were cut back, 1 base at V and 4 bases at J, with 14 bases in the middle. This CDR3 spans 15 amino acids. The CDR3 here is CASSLEVGNRYEQYF. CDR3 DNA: TGTGCCAGCAGCTTAGAAGTGGGCAATAGGTACGAGCAGTACTTC.

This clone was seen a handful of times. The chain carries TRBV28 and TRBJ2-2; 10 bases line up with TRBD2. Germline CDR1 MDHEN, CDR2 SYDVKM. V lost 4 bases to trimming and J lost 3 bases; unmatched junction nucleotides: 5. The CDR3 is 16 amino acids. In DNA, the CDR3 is TGTGCCAGCAGTTATAGCGGGAGGAAGGACACCGGGGAGCTGTTTTTT. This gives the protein CASSYSGRKDTGELFF.

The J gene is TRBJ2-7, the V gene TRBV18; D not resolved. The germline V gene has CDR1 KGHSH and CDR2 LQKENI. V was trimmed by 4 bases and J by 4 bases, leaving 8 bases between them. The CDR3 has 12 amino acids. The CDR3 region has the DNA TGTGCCAGCTCACGTCTTGCGTACGAGCAGTACTTC. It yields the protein CASSRLAYEQYF. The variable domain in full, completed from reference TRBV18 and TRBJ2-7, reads NAGVMQNPRHLVRRRGQEARLRCSPMKGHSHVYWYRQLPEEGLKFMVYLQKENIIDESGMPKERFSAEFPKEGPSILRIQQVVRGDSAAYFCASSRLAYEQYFGPGTRLTVT.

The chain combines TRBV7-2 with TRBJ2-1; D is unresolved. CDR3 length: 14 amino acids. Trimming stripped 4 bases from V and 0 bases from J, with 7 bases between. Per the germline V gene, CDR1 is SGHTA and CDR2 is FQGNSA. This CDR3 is CASSSPFSYNEQFF. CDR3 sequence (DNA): TGTGCCAGCAGCTCCCCGTTCTCCTACAATGAGCAGTTCTTC.

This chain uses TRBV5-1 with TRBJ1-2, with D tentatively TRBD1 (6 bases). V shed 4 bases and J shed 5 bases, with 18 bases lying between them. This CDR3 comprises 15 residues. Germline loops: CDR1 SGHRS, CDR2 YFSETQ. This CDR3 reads CASSQTGGQGYGYTF. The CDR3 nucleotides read TGCGCCAGCAGCCAAACGGGAGGGCAGGGGTATGGCTACACCTTC.

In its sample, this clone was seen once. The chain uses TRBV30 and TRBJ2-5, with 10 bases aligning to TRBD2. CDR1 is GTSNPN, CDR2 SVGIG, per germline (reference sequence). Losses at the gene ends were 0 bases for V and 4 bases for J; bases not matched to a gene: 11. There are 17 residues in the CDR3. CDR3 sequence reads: CAWSVGIGASGRETQYF. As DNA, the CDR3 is TGTGCCTGGAGTGTAGGTATAGGGGCTAGCGGGAGAGAGACCCAGTACTTC.

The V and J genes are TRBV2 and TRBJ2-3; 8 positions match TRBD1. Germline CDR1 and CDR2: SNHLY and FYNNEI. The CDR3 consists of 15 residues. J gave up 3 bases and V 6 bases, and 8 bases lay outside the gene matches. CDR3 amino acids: CASRKTGVGTDTQYF. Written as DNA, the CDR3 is TGTGCCAGCAGGAAGACAGGGGTGGGGACAGATACGCAGTATTTT.

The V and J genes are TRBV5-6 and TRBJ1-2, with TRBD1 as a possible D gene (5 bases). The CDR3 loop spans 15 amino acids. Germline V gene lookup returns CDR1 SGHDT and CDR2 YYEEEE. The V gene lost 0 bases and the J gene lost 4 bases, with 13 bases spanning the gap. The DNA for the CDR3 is TGTGCCAGCAGCTTGGCAGGGTCACGGGCCTATGGCTACACCTTC. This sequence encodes CASSLAGSRAYGYTF.

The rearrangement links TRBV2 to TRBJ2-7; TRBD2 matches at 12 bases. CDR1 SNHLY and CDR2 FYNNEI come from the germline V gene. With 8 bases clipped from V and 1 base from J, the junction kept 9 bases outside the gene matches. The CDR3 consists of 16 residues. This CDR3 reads CASSLGLAGGSYEQYF. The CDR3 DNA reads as TGTGCCAGCTCTCTCGGCCTAGCGGGAGGGTCCTACGAGCAGTACTTC.

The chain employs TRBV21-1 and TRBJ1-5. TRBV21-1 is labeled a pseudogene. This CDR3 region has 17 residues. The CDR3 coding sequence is TGTGCCAGCACCCCGACCCTCAGCCCCGGAGGTGTTCAGCCCCAGCATTTT. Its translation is CASTPTLSPGGVQPQHF.

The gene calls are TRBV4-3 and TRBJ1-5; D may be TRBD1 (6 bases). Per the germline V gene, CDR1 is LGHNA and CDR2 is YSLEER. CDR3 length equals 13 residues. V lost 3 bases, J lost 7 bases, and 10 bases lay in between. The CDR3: CASSQHREQPQHF. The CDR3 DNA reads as TGCGCCAGCAGCCAGCACAGGGAACAGCCCCAGCATTTT.

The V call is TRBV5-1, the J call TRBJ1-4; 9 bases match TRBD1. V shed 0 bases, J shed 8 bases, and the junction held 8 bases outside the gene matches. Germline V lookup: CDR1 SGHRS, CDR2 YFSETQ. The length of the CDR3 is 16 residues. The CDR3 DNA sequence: TGCGCCAGCAGCTTGGTTGTGGGACAGGGCAGCGAAAAACTGTTTTTT. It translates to CASSLVVGQGSEKLFF.